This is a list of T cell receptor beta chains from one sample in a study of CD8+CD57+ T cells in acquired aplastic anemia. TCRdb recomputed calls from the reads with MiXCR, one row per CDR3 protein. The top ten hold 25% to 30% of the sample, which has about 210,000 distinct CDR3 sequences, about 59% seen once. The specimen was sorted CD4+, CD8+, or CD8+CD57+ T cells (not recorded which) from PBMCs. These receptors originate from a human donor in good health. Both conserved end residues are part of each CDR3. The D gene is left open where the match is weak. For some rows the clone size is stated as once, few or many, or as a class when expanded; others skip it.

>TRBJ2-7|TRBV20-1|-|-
TGCAGTGCTAGCCCCAGTAACTACGAGCAGTACTTC
CSASPSNYEQYF
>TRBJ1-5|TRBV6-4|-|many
TGTGCCAGCAGTTCACAGGAGAATCAGCCCCAGCATTTT
CASSSQENQPQHF
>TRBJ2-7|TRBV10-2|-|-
TGCGCCAGCAACCGGGACCAAGGGAGAGAGCAGTACTTC
CASNRDQGREQYF
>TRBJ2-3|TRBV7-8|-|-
TGTGCCAGCAGCTTAGCGTTAATAGCGGCAGATACGCAGTATTTT
CASSLALIAADTQYF
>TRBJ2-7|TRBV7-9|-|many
TGTGCCAGCAGCTTAGATTATGGGTACGAGCAGTACTTC
CASSLDYGYEQYF
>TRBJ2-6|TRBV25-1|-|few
TGTGCCAGCAGTCCGGGACAAAGCTCTGGGGCCAACGTCCTGACTTTC
CASSPGQSSGANVLTF
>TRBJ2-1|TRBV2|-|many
TGTGCCAGCAGTGAACCACAGGGGGGGGGGAATGAGCAGTTCTTC
CASSEPQGGGNEQFF
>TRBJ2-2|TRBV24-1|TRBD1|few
TGTGCCACCAGCCTCGGACAGGGGAACACCGGGGAGCTGTTTTTT
CATSLGQGNTGELFF
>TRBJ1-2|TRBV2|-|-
TGTGCCAGCTCATGGATGAGCGGCTACACCTTC
CASSWMSGYTF
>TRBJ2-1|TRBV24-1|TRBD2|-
TGTGCCACCAGCTCTCGAGGGAGGGCCCTCAATGAGCAGTTCTTC
CATSSRGRALNEQFF
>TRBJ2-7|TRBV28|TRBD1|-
TGTGCCAGCAGTCCTAGTGGACAGGACGAGCAGTACTTC
CASSPSGQDEQYF
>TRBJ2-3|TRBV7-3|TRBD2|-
TGTGCCAGCAGCTTAAGGGAGGGAGATACGCAGTATTTT
CASSLREGDTQYF
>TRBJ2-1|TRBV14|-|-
TGTGCCAGCAGCCGGGCCATAGAGCAGTTCTTC
CASSRAIEQFF
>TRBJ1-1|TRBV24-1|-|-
TGTGCCACCAGTGAGGGGACGAACACTGAAGCTTTCTTT
CATSEGTNTEAFF
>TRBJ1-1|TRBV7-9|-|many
TGTGCCAGCAGCTTATACGTGAACACTGAAGCTTTCTTT
CASSLYVNTEAFF
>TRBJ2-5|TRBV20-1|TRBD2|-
TGCAGTGCTTCCTTACTAGCGGGGGAAGAGACCCAGTACTTC
CSASLLAGEETQYF
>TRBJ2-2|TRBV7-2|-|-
TGTGCCAGCAGCTCCGCGAACACCGGGGAGCTGTTTTTT
CASSSANTGELFF
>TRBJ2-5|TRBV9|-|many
TGTGCCAGCAGCGTAGGGGATGGGGAGACCCAGTACTTC
CASSVGDGETQYF
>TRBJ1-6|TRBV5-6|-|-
TGTGCCAGCAGCTTGGCAGGGGAGAATTCACCCCTCCACTTT
CASSLAGENSPLHF
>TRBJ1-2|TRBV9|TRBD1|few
TGTGCCAGCAGCGATTGGACAGGGGGTTACACCTTC
CASSDWTGGYTF
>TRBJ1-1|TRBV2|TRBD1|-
TGTGCCAGCAGGGGGACAGGGGGGGGGAACACTGAAGCTTTCTTT
CASRGTGGGNTEAFF
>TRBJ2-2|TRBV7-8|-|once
TGTGCCAGCAGCTTAGGGCAGGGGCTACTCACCGGGGAGCTGCTTTTT
CASSLGQGLLTGELLF
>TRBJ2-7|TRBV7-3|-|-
TGCGCCAGCAGCTTAAGCGACCGATTCATCTACGAGCAGTACTTC
CASSLSDRFIYEQYF
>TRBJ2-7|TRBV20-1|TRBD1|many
TGCAGTGCATTGGACAGGGAGACCCTCTACGAGCAGTACTTC
CSALDRETLYEQYF
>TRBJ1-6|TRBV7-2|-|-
TGTGCCAGCAACAACGGGAATTCACCCCTCCACTTT
CASNNGNSPLHF
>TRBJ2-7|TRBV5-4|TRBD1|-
TGTGCCAGCAGCGTGGGACAGGGAAACTACGAGCAGTACTTC
CASSVGQGNYEQYF
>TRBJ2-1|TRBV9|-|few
TGTGCCAGCAGCGTAAACGGAGGGCCTCGGAATGAGCAGTTCTTC
CASSVNGGPRNEQFF
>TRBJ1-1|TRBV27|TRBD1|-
TGTGCCAGCAGTTTATCGCCAGGGGGTGGCACTGAAGCTTTCTTT
CASSLSPGGGTEAFF
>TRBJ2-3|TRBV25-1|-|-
TGTGCCAGCAGTGAATTTCTAGCGAACACAGATACGCAGTATTTT
CASSEFLANTDTQYF
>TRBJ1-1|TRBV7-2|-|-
TGTGCCAGCAGCCTAGTGGCAGGGACTGGGACTGAAGCTTCCTTT
CASSLVAGTGTEASF
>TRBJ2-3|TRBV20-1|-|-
TGCAGTGCTAGAAATCCAGGGGGCACAGATACGCAGTATTTT
CSARNPGGTDTQYF
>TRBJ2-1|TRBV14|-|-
TGTGCCAGCAGCCAAGATGGCAGATTCAATGAGCAGTTCTTC
CASSQDGRFNEQFF
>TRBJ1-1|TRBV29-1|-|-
TGCAGCGTTGAGGCAGGGCTGAACACTGAAGCTTTCTTT
CSVEAGLNTEAFF
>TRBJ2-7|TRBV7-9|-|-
TGTGCCAGCAGCCGCCGGGATCCAGAGCAGTACTTC
CASSRRDPEQYF
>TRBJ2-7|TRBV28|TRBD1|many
TGTGCCAGCAAGCCAGGGGGCGCCTACGAGCAGTACTTC
CASKPGGAYEQYF
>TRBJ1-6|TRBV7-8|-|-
TGTGCCAGCAGCCCAGAGGGGGGGGGCAATTCACCCCTCCACTTT
CASSPEGGGNSPLHF
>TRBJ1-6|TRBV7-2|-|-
TGTGCCAGCAGCGACCGGGATCCGAATTCACCCCTCCACTTT
CASSDRDPNSPLHF
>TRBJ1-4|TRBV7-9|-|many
TGTGCCAGCAGCGATCTTTTTGCAACTAATGAAAAACTGTTTTTT
CASSDLFATNEKLFF
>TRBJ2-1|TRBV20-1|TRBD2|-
TGCAGTGCCAGTGGGGAGCGGGAGGGACGCAATGAGCAGTTCTTC
CSASGEREGRNEQFF
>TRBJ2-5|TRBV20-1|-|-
TGCAGTGCTAGAGATCCAGGTTCGCGGGAGACCCAGTACTTC
CSARDPGSRETQYF
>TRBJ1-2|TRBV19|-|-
TGTGCCAGTCGGGATGGCAGGGCTGGCCTTTCGTATGGCTACACCTTC
CASRDGRAGLSYGYTF
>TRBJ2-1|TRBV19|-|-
TGTGCCAGTAGTTCGATCTCAGGGGCAAATGAGCAGTTCTTC
CASSSISGANEQFF
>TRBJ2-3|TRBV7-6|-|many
TGTGCCAGCAGCTTATATACAGGAACCACAGATACGCAGTATTTT
CASSLYTGTTDTQYF
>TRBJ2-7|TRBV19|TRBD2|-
TGTGCCAGTAGTATAAGGGCTAGCGGTGATCCTCCCTACGAGCAGTACTTC
CASSIRASGDPPYEQYF
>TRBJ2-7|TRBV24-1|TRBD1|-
TGTGCCACCGGGGACAGGGCGGGCGAGCAGTACTTC
CATGDRAGEQYF
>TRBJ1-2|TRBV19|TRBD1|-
TGTGCCAGTAGTCCGACAGGGGATGGCTACACCTTC
CASSPTGDGYTF
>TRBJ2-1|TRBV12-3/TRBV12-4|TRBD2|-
TGTGCCAGCAGCCCCAGGGGAGCGGGGGGTAGCCGTGAGCAGTTCTTC
CASSPRGAGGSREQFF
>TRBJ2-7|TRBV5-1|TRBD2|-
TGCGCCAGCAGCCCAGGGACCGGGGGGGCCTACGAGCAGTACTTC
CASSPGTGGAYEQYF